By frequency in the sample, the clone carrying this TCR beta chain is large. Its specificity is not known. V was clipped by 5 bases and J by 4 bases, with 18 bases between them. Per germline, CDR1 SGHTA and CDR2 FQGNSA. CDR3 length equals 17 residues. The QIAseq Immune Repertoire TCR panel built the libraries from roughly 15 ng of total RNA. TCRdb independently ran MiXCR on the reads; one entry per CDR3 protein. The sample holds 650 to 700 distinct CDR3 sequences; about 7.7% are singletons and the top ten take roughly an eighth. This sample was included in a study of circulating CD8 cells and anti-PD-1 response in melanoma. Study conclusions and caveats: PD-1 and DPOS subsets showed similar, higher clonality than DNEG.

From live CD3+CD8+TCRalphabeta+ cells, four PD-1 and/or TIGIT subsets were sorted. The sample in question was CD8+ T cells from PBMCs, obtained at baseline or after one month of anti-PD-1 therapy (not recorded which). This chain connects TRBV7-2 to TRBJ2-6; a possible D gene is TRBD1 (6 bases). This TCR came from a human donor with melanoma. The CDR3 DNA follows: TGTGCCAGCAGCCAAAGCTTCACAGGGTTAGGGGCCAACGTCCTGACTTTC. It is translated as CASSQSFTGLGANVLTF.